The sequence of this TCR beta chain was determined in a study of blood T cells in healthy people across ages. Isolated per sample were at least 6 million PBMCs. The authors ran a second PCR of 7 to 11 cycles using a sample-barcoded 5' primer and a J-beta primer mix. TCRdb fed the 5' RACE reads into MiXCR, producing one record per CDR3 protein. Altogether 1.5 million to 2 million distinct CDR3 sequences are present, about 30% being singletons, with the ten largest covering 7% to 9%. V lost 10 bases, J lost 4 bases, and 33 bases lay in between. Per germline, CDR1 SGHDT and CDR2 YYEEEE. The CDR3 contains 19 residues.

The sequenced sample consisted of blood. The receptor's source is a woman in her twenties or thirties in good health. The chain recombines TRBV5-6 with TRBJ1-5, with a weak D call TRBD1 (6 bases). CDR3 residues: CAADSVRGAVEGGNQPQHF. The CDR3, as DNA: TGTGCCGCAGATAGCGTTCGAGGAGCCGTTGAGGGGGGGAATCAGCCCCAGCATTTT.